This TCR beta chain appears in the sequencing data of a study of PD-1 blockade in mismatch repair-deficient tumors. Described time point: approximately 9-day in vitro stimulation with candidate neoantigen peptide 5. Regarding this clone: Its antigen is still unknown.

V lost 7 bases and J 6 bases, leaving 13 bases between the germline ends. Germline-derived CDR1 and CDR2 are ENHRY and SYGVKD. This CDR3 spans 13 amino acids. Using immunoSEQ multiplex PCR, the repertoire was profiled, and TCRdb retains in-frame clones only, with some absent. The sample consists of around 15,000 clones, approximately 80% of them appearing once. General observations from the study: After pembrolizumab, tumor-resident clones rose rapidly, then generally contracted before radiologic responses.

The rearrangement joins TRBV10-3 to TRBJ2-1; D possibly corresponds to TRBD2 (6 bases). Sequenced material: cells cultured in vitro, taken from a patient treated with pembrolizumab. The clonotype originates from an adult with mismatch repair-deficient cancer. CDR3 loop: CAITVRDSNEQFF. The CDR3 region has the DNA TGTGCCATCACCGTCCGGGACTCCAATGAGCAGTTCTTC.